This is a list of T cell receptor beta chains from one sample in a study of cytomegalovirus exposure and HLA in healthy donors. This table comes from immunoSEQ multiplex PCR, and its TCRdb copy is limited to in-frame clones, with some not included. The sample yields 200,000 or so clones, around 85% seen once. The sequencing sample was made of PBMCs. These receptors were collected from a man over 45 in good health and CMV-seronegative. Both conserved end residues are part of each CDR3. A D gene is named only where the DNA matches it firmly. A row's size may be missing; if present it is once, few, many or a size class.

V: TRBV29-1
D: .
J: TRBJ1-1
size: .
DNA: TGCAGCGTTGAAGGACACCTGAACACTGAAGCTTTCTTT
CDR3: CSVEGHLNTEAFF

V: TRBV27
D: .
J: TRBJ1-2
size: .
DNA: TGTGCCAGCAGTCCCGGGACTCTCTATGGCTACACCTTC
CDR3: CASSPGTLYGYTF

V: TRBV7-7
D: .
J: TRBJ2-5
size: .
DNA: TGTGCTAGCAGCTTAGGGGCTAGCGCAGGGGAGACCCAGTACTTC
CDR3: CASSLGASAGETQYF

V: TRBV29-1
D: TRBD1
J: TRBJ2-7
size: .
DNA: TGCAGCGTTGAGTGGGGACAGGGTACCTACGAGCAGTACTTC
CDR3: CSVEWGQGTYEQYF

V: TRBV28
D: TRBD1
J: TRBJ1-1
size: .
DNA: TGTGCCAGCAGGGACAGGGGGCCTGAAGCTTTCTTT
CDR3: CASRDRGPEAFF

V: TRBV5-1
D: .
J: TRBJ2-2
size: .
DNA: TGCGCCAGCAGCTTGACTACGAACACCGGGGAGCTGTTTTTT
CDR3: CASSLTTNTGELFF

V: TRBV11-1
D: TRBD2
J: TRBJ2-2
size: .
DNA: TGTGCCAGCAGCTGGTCGGGGGGAATGAACACCGGGGAGCTGTTTTTT
CDR3: CASSWSGGMNTGELFF

V: TRBV7-9
D: TRBD1
J: TRBJ1-2
size: few
DNA: TGTGCCAGCAGCCCGAGGACAGGGGGCGCGGGCTATGGCTACACCTTC
CDR3: CASSPRTGGAGYGYTF

V: TRBV27
D: TRBD1
J: TRBJ2-1
size: .
DNA: TGTGCCAGCAGTCCCCGGGACAGGGGAGGAGACGAGCAGTTCTTC
CDR3: CASSPRDRGGDEQFF

V: TRBV4-1
D: TRBD1
J: TRBJ2-2
size: .
DNA: TGCGCCAGCAGCCGCAATACCCGGGACAGGGGACGTCCCGGGGAGCTGTTTTTT
CDR3: CASSRNTRDRGRPGELFF

V: TRBV5-6
D: TRBD1
J: TRBJ1-1
size: few
DNA: TGTGCCAGCAATACGGTAAAGACAGGGGGCCGGTGGACTGAAGCTTTCTTT
CDR3: CASNTVKTGGRWTEAFF

V: TRBV28
D: .
J: TRBJ2-5
size: once
DNA: TGTGCCAGCCACCTCTTCGGAGGTATTTTGTACTTC
CDR3: CASHLFGGILYF

V: TRBV7-9
D: .
J: TRBJ2-5
size: once
DNA: TGTGCCAGCAGCCCCCGGGAAGAGACCCAGTACTTC
CDR3: CASSPREETQYF

V: TRBV6-1
D: .
J: TRBJ1-4
size: .
DNA: TGTGCCAGCAGTGAGCATGGGCCTGGGGGCAATGAAAAACTGTTTTTT
CDR3: CASSEHGPGGNEKLFF